The 2 T cell receptor beta chains presented below share a single source sample, sequenced in a study of early T cells in non-severe SARS-CoV-2 infection. One entry per CDR3 protein, called by TCRdb with MiXCR from the 5' RACE reads. The data hold 65,000 to 80,000 distinct CDR3 sequences, with over 10% observed a single time. Sequencing used whole blood. These receptors originate from an adult who was a healthcare worker with PCR-confirmed SARS-CoV-2 infection or an uninfected control (not recorded which).

This clonotype was recorded at least ten times. The chain has TRBV9 and TRBJ1-4; a weak D match, TRBD1 (6 bases). This CDR3 spans 14 amino acids. Germline CDR1 and CDR2: SGDLS and YYNGEE. The V end was cut by 0 bases, the J end by 7 bases, with 10 bases between. The CDR3 protein is CASSVDRAAEKLFF. The CDR3 coding sequence is TGTGCCAGCAGCGTAGACAGGGCGGCTGAAAAACTGTTTTTT. Combining the CDR3 with reference TRBV9 and TRBJ1-4 gives the whole variable domain DSGVTQTPKHLITATGQRVTLRCSPRSGDLSVYWYQQSLDQGLQFLIQYYNGEERAKGNILERFSAQQFPDLHSELNLSSLELGDSALYFCASSVDRAAEKLFFGSGTQLSVL.

The CDR3 is CSAKRGLANEKLFF. In nucleotides, the CDR3 is TGCAGTGCTAAAAGGGGGCTGGCTAATGAAAAACTGTTTTTT. The chain combines TRBV20-1 with TRBJ1-4; 7 bases line up with TRBD1. The CDR3 is made up of 14 amino acids. The V gene's germline CDR1 is DFQATT and CDR2 SNEGSKA (reference sequence). The trim removed 4 bases at V and 3 bases at J, leaving 5 bases unmatched.